This T cell receptor beta chain stems from a study of PD-1 blockade in classical Hodgkin lymphoma. For the study at large: A 3 mg/kg intravenous dose of nivolumab was received by patients every 2 weeks. Notes on the study in general: Newly diagnosed patients had diversity similar to the baseline diversity of complete responders. Exclusion was the outcome for patients who began nivolumab under 1 year after ASCT.

Germline CDR1 MGHDK, CDR2 SYGVNS. The germline V and J ends were trimmed by 3 bases and 7 bases, with 19 bases remaining between them. CDR3 size: 16 residues. Described time point: cycle 4 day 1 (C4D1), after about 6 weeks of nivolumab. Every patient was affected by relapse after autologous stem cell transplantation, while exposure to brentuximab vedotin was not uniform. As to this clone: The antigen remains unidentified.

The repertoire was sequenced with immunoSEQ multiplex PCR; TCRdb's copy has only in-frame clones and lacks some. The sample yields over 20,000 clones, approximately 80% seen once. The rearrangement links TRBV25-1 to TRBJ2-1, with D possibly being TRBD2 (5 bases). Sequenced material: peripheral blood mononuclear cells (PBMCs), taken before the fourth cycle of nivolumab. This clonotype originated in a human donor with classical Hodgkin lymphoma. CDR3 nucleotide sequence: TGTGCCAGCAGTGATTCGAGGGCTTATTGGGATAATGAGCAGTTCTTC. It codes for CASSDSRAYWDNEQFF.